This T cell receptor beta chain appears in the sequencing data of a study of OX40 agonist ivuxolimab in advanced cancers. The wider study: Hepatocellular carcinoma, melanoma, renal cell or head and neck cancer occurred in dose-escalation patients.

TCRdb's table, derived via immunoSEQ multiplex PCR, lists solely in-frame clones and lacks some. This table holds tens of thousands of clones, approximately 94% found once. CDR3 size: 14 residues. V trimming: 2 bases; J trimming: 2 bases; junction bases outside the gene matches: 3. Germline V lookup: CDR1 KGHSH, CDR2 LQKENI. The material was CD4+ or CD8+ T cells sorted from blood, obtained in a trial of the OX40 agonist ivuxolimab. The genes are TRBV18 and TRBJ2-7, with 7 bases that match TRBD1. The origin of this receptor is an adult with an advanced solid tumor such as melanoma, head and neck, liver or kidney cancer. The CDR3 reads CASSPLTGAYEQYF. DNA for the CDR3: TGTGCCAGCTCACCATTAACAGGGGCCTACGAGCAGTACTTC.